These 16 T cell receptor beta chains were all obtained from the same sample, sequenced in a study of blood T cell repertoires in COVID-19. This table comes from immunoSEQ multiplex PCR, and its TCRdb copy is limited to in-frame clones, with some not included. The table lists some 250,000 clones, 85% to 90% of them singletons. The sequenced material came from peripheral blood. Receptors were obtained from a woman aged 30 to 39 with COVID-19, enrolled during active disease.

The chain has TRBV28 and TRBJ2-5; tentative D call: TRBD2 (5 bases). Germline V CDR1 and CDR2: MDHEN, SYDVKM. This CDR3 region has 13 residues. Trimming left V 6 bases short and J 1 base short, with 9 bases between. DNA of the CDR3: TGTGCCAGCAGCCGAGGGTCCCAAGAGACCCAGTACTTC. Translated, it gives CASSRGSQETQYF. The entire variable domain, with the rest obtained from reference TRBV28 and TRBJ2-5, is as follows: DVKVTQSSRYLVKRTGEKVFLECVQDMDHENMFWYRQDPGLGLRLIYFSYDVKMKEKGDIPEGYSVSREKKERFSLILESASTNQTSMYLCASSRGSQETQYFGPGTRLLVL.

The chain links TRBV19 to TRBJ2-3, with D perhaps matching TRBD2 (5 bases). Trimming left V 3 bases short and J 5 bases short, with 12 bases between. CDR3 size: 14 residues. The germline CDR1 and CDR2 sequences are LNHDA and SQIVND (reference sequence). CDR3 region: CASSILLEEDTQYF. The CDR3 DNA reads TGTGCCAGTAGTATCCTACTGGAGGAAGATACGCAGTATTTT. The full variable domain, with the rest looked up from reference TRBV19 and TRBJ2-3, is DGGITQSPKYLFRKEGQNVTLSCEQNLNHDAMYWYRQDPGQGLRLIYYSQIVNDFQKGDIAEGYSVSREKKESFPLTVTSAQKNPTAFYLCASSILLEEDTQYFGPGTRLTVL.

The rearrangement links TRBV27 to TRBJ1-5; 8 nucleotides agree with TRBD1. The CDR3 loop spans 13 amino acids. V shed 9 bases, J shed 4 bases, and the junction held 5 bases outside the gene matches. The V gene's germline CDR1 is MNHEY and CDR2 SMNVEV (reference sequence). CDR3 residues: CASRQGRNQPQHF. As DNA, the CDR3 is TGTGCCAGTAGACAGGGGCGGAATCAGCCCCAGCATTTT.

The sample holds a few counts of this clone. The chain is built from TRBV9 and TRBJ2-3; the D gene is possibly TRBD2 (6 bases). V was cut by 3 bases and J by 4 bases, with 15 bases left in between. Germline lookup yields CDR1 SGDLS and CDR2 YYNGEE. This CDR3 is built from 15 residues. CDR3 loop: CASSARDLGADTQYF. The CDR3 DNA reads TGTGCCAGCAGCGCGAGGGACTTGGGCGCAGATACGCAGTATTTT.

The chain joins TRBV27 to TRBJ2-5; D not resolved. Trimming removed 10 bases from V and 4 bases from J, with 19 bases in between. The CDR3 is made up of 14 amino acids. CDR1 is MNHEY and CDR2 is SMNVEV in the germline V gene (reference sequence). The CDR3 nucleotides read TGTGCCACTCGAGAGCAAGTTTCTGGAGAGACCCAGTACTTC. It specifies CATREQVSGETQYF.

The chain uses TRBV15 and TRBJ2-7; no clear D gene. Germline CDR1 and CDR2: LNHNV and YYDKDF (reference sequence). CDR3 length: 13 residues. V gave up 1 base and J gave up 5 bases, with 9 bases separating them. Written as DNA, the CDR3 is TGTGCCACCAGCAGAGCTATTTCTGACGAGCAGTACTTC. It is translated as CATSRAISDEQYF.

V gene TRBV4-1 combines with J gene TRBJ1-3; D unresolved. The CDR3 is 13 amino acids. The ends were cut back, 1 base at V and 4 bases at J, with 5 bases in the middle. Germline V gene lookup returns CDR1 MGHRA and CDR2 YSYEKL. This CDR3 is CASSQGPGNTIYF. The CDR3 nucleotides read TGCGCCAGCAGCCAAGGGCCGGGAAACACCATATATTTT.

The chain uses TRBV5-6 and TRBJ2-3, with D possibly being TRBD1 (5 bases). Germline V lookup: CDR1 SGHDT, CDR2 YYEEEE. Trimming pared 0 bases from V and 0 bases from J, leaving 11 bases between. The CDR3 length is 16 residues. The CDR3 sequence is CASSLATDYSTDTQYF. DNA of the CDR3: TGTGCCAGCAGCTTGGCGACAGATTATAGCACAGATACGCAGTATTTT.

The gene calls are TRBV2 and TRBJ2-7; D gene uncertain. Germline values: CDR1 SNHLY, CDR2 FYNNEI. There are 12 residues in the CDR3. The V end lost 7 bases, the J end lost 3 bases, and 10 bases lay between the germline ends. The CDR3 DNA follows: TGTGCCAGCACCTCACGGGTCTACGAGCAGTACTTC. It encodes CASTSRVYEQYF.

The chain links TRBV5-1 to TRBJ2-5; possible D gene TRBD2, 5 bases. V was shortened by 1 base and J by 2 bases, with 9 bases between the two germline ends. Per the germline V gene, CDR1 is SGHRS and CDR2 is YFSETQ. The CDR3 covers 14 residues. As DNA, the CDR3 is TGCGCCAGCAGCTTGTATCCGGGACAAGAGACCCAGTACTTC. Its translation: CASSLYPGQETQYF.

CDR3 sequence reads: CASSLGSVSYNEQFF. DNA for the CDR3: TGTGCCAGCAGCTTAGGCTCGGTATCCTACAATGAGCAGTTCTTC. V usage is TRBV7-6 and J usage is TRBJ2-1; D is unresolved. This CDR3 has 15 residues. Germline V lookup: CDR1 SGHVS, CDR2 FNYEAQ. The V and J ends lost 1 base and 1 base respectively, with 8 bases between them.

The chain has TRBV5-1 and TRBJ2-7; TRBD1 matches 9 bases. Looked up from germline, CDR1 is SGHRS and CDR2 is YFSETQ. V gave up 4 bases and J gave up 5 bases; unmatched junction bases: 4. This CDR3 has 13 residues. The CDR3 DNA reads TGCGCCAGCAGCACCACAGGGGGCGACGAGCAGTACTTC. As protein: CASSTTGGDEQYF.

The CDR3 DNA follows: TGCGCCAGCAGCTTTTATGCGGGGGGTGGCAATGAGCAGTTCTTC. It is translated as CASSFYAGGGNEQFF. The chain has TRBV5-1 and TRBJ2-1; 8 nucleotides line up with TRBD2. Trimming took 2 bases from V and 6 from J; bases not matched to a gene: 7. CDR3 length: 15 amino acids. Germline assignment: CDR1 SGHRS and CDR2 YFSETQ.

This clone is a singleton in its sample. V and J are TRBV29-1 and TRBJ1-1; D ambiguous. CDR3 size: 11 residues. The germline V and J ends were trimmed by 8 bases and 10 bases, with 17 bases remaining between them. Germline V gene sequence: CDR1 SQVTM, CDR2 ANQGSEA. The CDR3 nucleotides are TGCAGCTGGGCTGTCGGGCGGGGAGCTTTCTTT. Translation gives CSWAVGRGAFF. Looking up the rest from reference TRBV29-1 and TRBJ1-1 gives the full variable domain: SAVISQKPSRDICQRGTSLTIQCQVDSQVTMMFWYRQQPGQSLTLIATANQGSEATYESGFVIDKFPISRPNLTFSTLTVSNMSPEDSSIYLCSWAVGRGAFFGQGTRLTVV.

The chain links TRBV12-3 or TRBV12-4 to TRBJ1-3; D not certain. This CDR3 contains 12 residues. The V and J ends lost 5 bases and 4 bases respectively, with 6 bases between them. CDR3 amino acids: CASSAQGNTIYF. The CDR3 DNA sequence: TGTGCCAGCAGTGCACAGGGAAACACCATATATTTT.

The chain employs TRBV2 and TRBJ1-5; D remains ambiguous. The CDR3 is 12 residues long. The V and J ends lost 5 bases and 11 bases respectively, with 13 bases between them. Germline CDR1 SNHLY, CDR2 FYNNEI. The CDR3 DNA reads as TGTGCCAGCAGTCGGCGGGGTGTGTCCCAGCATTTT. Its protein product is CASSRRGVSQHF.